This TCR beta chain was recovered during a study of PD-1 blockade in classical Hodgkin lymphoma. Generated by immunoSEQ multiplex PCR, the TCRdb table keeps only in-frame clones and is missing some. The table lists roughly 21,000 clones, around 87% of them singletons. The time point here: newly diagnosed, previously untreated cHL patient sample. Magnetic depletion of non-target cells from thawed PBMCs yielded purified CD8+ T cells. Newly diagnosed classical Hodgkin lymphoma PBMCs, still untreated, provided the comparison samples. Note on this clone: One junction end does not reproduce the germline sequence, and a read error may be involved.

The CDR3 extends over 12 amino acids. CDR1 and CDR2 (germline): MGHRA, YSYEKL. This chain connects TRBV4-1 to TRBJ1-2; D is unclear. The TCR was taken from a human donor with classical Hodgkin lymphoma. The sequencing input was CD8+ T cells from blood. DNA of the CDR3: TGCGCCAGCAGCCCTAATAACAATGGCTACACCTTC. Translated: CASSPNNNGYTF.